This T cell receptor beta chain was retrieved from a study of T cell responses to AZD1222 COVID-19 vaccine. Across the whole study: Timing groups of about 4 and about 12 weeks for second doses were pooled.

About this clone itself: Its antigen is still unknown.

Whole-study findings and limits: Close to half of all spike-specific TCRs reportedly target regions of the variants that are unmutated. Donors, mostly white British, included more females; clonal diversity was possibly underestimated.

Method: immunoSEQ multiplex PCR; TCRdb's copy keeps in-frame clones and lacks some. The sample has approximately 110,000 clones; around 87% are singletons. There are 13 residues in the CDR3. V lost 7 bases to trimming and J lost 3 bases, with 12 bases between them. Germline loops: CDR1 SGHNT, CDR2 YENEEA. This sequence joins TRBV11-3 and TRBJ2-5; D might be TRBD1 (6 bases). The sample consisted of peripheral blood, taken on day 0 of AZD1222 vaccination. The sequence came from an adult in good health. The CDR3 nucleotides read TGTGCCAGCAAGCGGCAGGGGAAAGAGACCCAGTACTTC. Its translation: CASKRQGKETQYF.